These 16 T cell receptor beta chains came from one sample sequenced in a study of monozygotic twins with cystic fibrosis. Assay used: immunoSEQ multiplex PCR; TCRdb lists only in-frame clones, some missing. The sample consists of tens of thousands of clones, 95% to 98% of them appearing once. Specimen: blood. Receptors were obtained from a girl between 2 and 10 years old with cystic fibrosis.

The gene calls are TRBV19 and TRBJ1-4; the D gene is possibly TRBD1 (5 bases). V lost 0 bases to trimming and J lost 15 bases, with 14 bases between them. The CDR3 runs 13 residues. Germline CDR1 LNHDA, CDR2 SQIVND (reference sequence). The CDR3 region has the DNA TGTGCCAGTAGTATAGATCTGCAGGGCAGAATGTTTTTT. Translating gives CASSIDLQGRMFF. Variable domain in full (rest from reference TRBV19 and TRBJ1-4): DGGITQSPKYLFRKEGQNVTLSCEQNLNHDAMYWYRQDPGQGLRLIYYSQIVNDFQKGDIAEGYSVSREKKESFPLTVTSAQKNPTAFYLCASSIDLQGRMFFGSGTQLSVL.

The gene calls are TRBV5-1 and TRBJ1-2; 7 nucleotides agree with TRBD1. Trimming cost V 0 bases and J 8 bases; bases outside gene matches: 4. The length of the CDR3 is 13 residues. Germline assignment: CDR1 SGHRS and CDR2 YFSETQ. The CDR3 loop reads CASSLEGGQGYTF. In DNA, the CDR3 is TGCGCCAGCAGCTTGGAAGGGGGCCAGGGCTACACCTTC.

The chain carries TRBV28 and TRBJ1-1, with a weak D call TRBD1 (6 bases). This CDR3 region has 17 residues. Trimming removed 7 bases from V and 1 base from J, with 22 bases in between. Germline CDR1 and CDR2: MDHEN and SYDVKM. CDR3 in DNA: TGTGCCAGCATTCGGGGGCCCCGAGGTGTCAGGAACACTGAAGCTTTCTTT. Translating it yields CASIRGPRGVRNTEAFF.

The J gene is TRBJ2-7, the V gene TRBV7-9; 8 positions agree with TRBD1. The V segment lost 4 bases and the J segment 0 bases; nucleotides outside the gene matches: 8. The CDR3 is 16 residues long. The V gene's germline CDR1 is SEHNR and CDR2 FQNEAQ (reference sequence). The CDR3, as DNA: TGTGCCAGCAGCTCATCGACAGGGGTCCTCTCCTACGAGCAGTACTTC. Its protein product is CASSSSTGVLSYEQYF.

This clone was recorded only once. The chain recombines TRBV7-2 with TRBJ2-7; D remains unclear. The V gene lost 1 base and the J gene lost 3 bases, with 7 bases spanning the gap. Germline V CDR1 and CDR2: SGHTA, FQGNSA. The CDR3 loop spans 13 amino acids. The chain's CDR3 is CASSLELDYEQYF. DNA of the CDR3: TGTGCCAGCAGCTTAGAACTGGACTACGAGCAGTACTTC.

V gene TRBV6-5 combines with J gene TRBJ2-1; D ambiguous. The CDR3 is 13 residues long. V gave up 0 bases and J gave up 9 bases, with 9 bases separating them. The germline gives CDR1 MNHEY, CDR2 SVGAGI. The DNA for the CDR3 is TGTGCCAGCAGTTACTCGATGGGGTTTGAGCAGTTCTTC. Encoded protein: CASSYSMGFEQFF.

DNA for the CDR3: TGTGCCTGGAGTTCCGAAACCTACGAGCAGTACTTC. This codes for CAWSSETYEQYF. The rearrangement joins TRBV30 to TRBJ2-7; the D is unclear. V was clipped by 2 bases and J by 2 bases, with 7 bases between them. The germline V gene encodes CDR1 GTSNPN and CDR2 SVGIG (reference sequence). The CDR3 extends over 12 amino acids.

The chain has TRBV27 and TRBJ2-5; D may match TRBD1 or TRBD2 (5 bases each). Trimming stripped 3 bases from V and 4 bases from J, with 15 bases between. Germline V lookup: CDR1 MNHEY, CDR2 SMNVEV (reference sequence). CDR3 length equals 15 residues. The CDR3 spells CASSLGPYLRETQYF. CDR3 in DNA: TGTGCCAGCAGTTTGGGACCCTACCTCAGAGAGACCCAGTACTTC.

The V and J genes are TRBV19 and TRBJ1-5; D not resolved. This CDR3 is 16 amino acids long. V gave up 4 bases and J gave up 5 bases, with 18 bases separating them. CDR1 and CDR2 from the germline V gene are LNHDA and SQIVND (reference sequence). Here the CDR3 reads CASSTYPAFSDQPQHF. The CDR3 DNA reads as TGTGCCAGTAGTACATACCCCGCATTTTCGGATCAGCCCCAGCATTTT.

The chain links TRBV5-6 to TRBJ2-5, with 9 bases identical to TRBD2. There are 15 residues in the CDR3. V was clipped by 3 bases and J by 2 bases; unmatched bases: 5. Germline-derived CDR1 and CDR2 are SGHDT and YYEEEE. CDR3 sequence: CASSWRTSEQETQYF. CDR3 DNA sequence: TGTGCCAGCAGCTGGAGGACTAGCGAGCAAGAGACCCAGTACTTC.

The chain uses TRBV28 and TRBJ2-7, with D maybe TRBD2 (6 bases). Germline lookup yields CDR1 MDHEN and CDR2 SYDVKM. Trimming took 8 bases from V and 5 from J, leaving 13 bases between them. This CDR3 region has 12 residues. Here the CDR3 reads CASSEGRDEQYF. CDR3 sequence (DNA): TGTGCCAGCTCGGAGGGCCGAGACGAGCAGTACTTC.

The chain recombines TRBV5-1 with TRBJ2-5, with 9 bases identical to TRBD1. The CDR3 runs to 13 residues. Germline V gene sequence: CDR1 SGHRS, CDR2 YFSETQ. V shed 8 bases and J 3 bases; nucleotides not matched to a gene: 5. As DNA, the CDR3 is TGCGCCAGTGACACAGGGGGCGAAGAGACCCAGTACTTC. Its protein is CASDTGGEETQYF.

The CDR3 loop is CATSNNGNTIYF. The CDR3 DNA reads as TGTGCCACCAGCAATAATGGAAACACCATATATTTT. This chain connects TRBV15 to TRBJ1-3; D is undetermined. This CDR3 has 12 amino acids. CDR1 and CDR2 (germline): LNHNV, YYDKDF (reference sequence). V was clipped by 4 bases and J by 3 bases, with 4 bases between them.

The chain combines TRBV19 with TRBJ1-4; unclear D gene. This CDR3 has 15 amino acids. The germline CDR1 and CDR2 sequences are LNHDA and SQIVND (reference sequence). Trimming removed 5 bases from V and 5 bases from J, with 15 bases in between. The CDR3 DNA reads as TGTGCCAGTAGTTCGAGGACGGCTGTAAATGAAAAACTGTTTTTT. This gives the protein CASSSRTAVNEKLFF.

The rearrangement links TRBV5-1 to TRBJ1-2; D not resolved. Germline CDR1 SGHRS, CDR2 YFSETQ. With 0 bases removed from V and 8 bases from J, the gap between germline ends came to 20 bases. The CDR3 has 16 residues. CDR3 bases: TGCGCCAGCAGCTTGGGCCCCGTGAGTGTCCCCCTGGGCTACACCTTC. Protein product: CASSLGPVSVPLGYTF.

V and J are TRBV7-8 and TRBJ1-4; D call uncertain. Per germline, CDR1 SGHVS and CDR2 FQNEAQ. The CDR3 extends over 14 amino acids. Deletions cut 3 bases from V and 4 bases from J, with 9 bases between. CDR3 residues: CASSFNEYNEKLFF. The CDR3 DNA follows: TGTGCCAGCAGCTTTAACGAGTATAATGAAAAACTGTTTTTT.